What follows describes a single T cell receptor beta chain. Its specificity is unknown. Every isolated RNA sample was fully reverse transcribed, so sequencing captured expressed TCRB transcripts. Only in-frame clones appear in the TCRdb table, and some are missing; sequencing was by immunoSEQ multiplex PCR. The sample gives a few hundred thousand clones, around an eighth of which show up once; about 0.01% is in the top ten. The data originate from a study of beta chain features in type 1 diabetes. Study details: Age, gender and cell yields were similar between patients and healthy donors. General study points: In patients and controls equally, PCR might favor templates that are shorter. TCRB repertoires of naive, central memory and Treg cells appeared more similar among patients than among healthy donors. A moderate, significant TCRB CDR3 shortening appeared in type 1 diabetes across four CD4+ subsets.

CDR1 KGHSH and CDR2 LQKENI come from the germline V gene. The CDR3 contains 14 residues. The V end was cut by 1 base, the J end by 4 bases, with 11 bases between. Specimen: naive CD4+ T cells from blood. The clonotype originates from a woman younger than 35 with type 1 diabetes. V gene TRBV18 combines with J gene TRBJ2-7, with a possible D match to TRBD2 (5 bases). The CDR3: CASSPRGSGYEQYF. The CDR3 bases are TGTGCCAGCTCACCACGGGGATCGGGGTACGAGCAGTACTTC.